This T cell receptor (beta chain) derives from a study of blood T cell repertoires in COVID-19 (TCRdb year 2020). For the study in its entirety: Samples from collaborators originated in the United States, Italy and Spain and spanned both the acute and convalescent phases of COVID-19. The material from the prospective study consisted of cDNA or gDNA derived from T cells, B-cell-depleted T cells, or PBMCs. Deeply sampled blood TCRbeta repertoires from subjects exposed to, actively infected with, or recovered from COVID-19 were included in the dataset. The repertoires were made available in a free public database intended to serve as a resource for research on the immune response to SARS-CoV-2. The samples were drawn from two sources: the first 160 participants of the ongoing ImmuneRACE study, and 1,200 or so subjects contributed by 6 global collaborators. Nearly every sample came with metadata listing a de-identified subject ID, COVID-19 status, age in years and sex. Where available, HLA class I and class II types were obtained from metadata supplied by the sample provider rather than from assay-based typing.

V was cut back by 6 bases and J by 3 bases, leaving a gap of 3 bases between them. Per the germline V gene, MNHEY is the CDR1 and SVGAGI is the CDR2. Taken from cysteine to phenylalanine, the CDR3 has 11 residues. Only the CDR3 region is kept as DNA, spanning 33 bases read in frame from base 1. Another Seattle source contributed samples from volunteer blood donors who had recovered from COVID-19. Whole blood was collected in K2EDTA tubes by collaborating institutions according to the institutions' own protocols. Collaborator samples were shipped for TCRbeta analysis as frozen whole blood, isolated PBMCs, or DNA extracted from either sample type. Study-level results and caveats: The amount of clinical and demographic metadata varied by source and participant and was provided uncurated.

Note on this clone: Its antigen specificity is not known. Per-base quality was not reported, and no clone a single base away is much larger than it.

TCRbeta CDR3 regions were amplified from genomic DNA by means of the immunoSEQ Assay, a bias-controlled multiplex PCR. Under the source paper's analysis protocol: Within the assay, amplification of reference gene primers was used to estimate how many nucleated cells each sample contained. To quantify the absolute abundance of each unique TCRbeta CDR3 rearrangement, sequence reads were collapsed and filtered. For each sample, productive Simpson clonality was calculated as the square root of Simpson's diversity index across productive rearrangements. Imported from immuneACCESS, the table was reduced by TCRdb to in-frame sequences with V and J called. These copies leave out some clones; in studies compared against another copy, an unresolved V gene accounts for under half, and the cause of the remainder is not known. V, J and clone size are taken as reported in that table, and D and trimming were inferred from the DNA itself. The sample table records approximately 110,000 clones; 88% of these occur just once. The biggest ten clones account for 7.5% to 9.5% of the sample.

The sequence joins TRBV6-5 to TRBJ2-4; no D gene call is confident. Sequenced sample: peripheral blood. This TCR was sampled from a woman aged 65 to 85 who had recovered from COVID-19. The CDR3 in this case is CASSSKNIQYF. The DNA is TGTGCCAGCAGCAGCAAAAACATTCAGTACTTC.